These T cell receptor beta chains were read from a single sample in a study of human T cells and chemical hapten exposure. From the RACE reads, TCRdb called clonotypes with MiXCR, one entry per CDR3 protein. The sample shows about 92,000 distinct CDR3 sequences, 9.6% of them seen only once. The sequences come from whole blood, collected in connection with sensitization to the hapten diphenylcyclopropenone (DPC). These receptors originate from a woman in her thirties or forties with alopecia areata. Some clones in this sample may be carry-over from other donors' samples. CDR3s leave out the opening cysteine and the closing phenylalanine or tryptophan. Fields, in order: V gene, CDR3 protein.

V: TRBV10-3
CDR3: AISVRQGTPSEAGNTIY

V: TRBV7-2
CDR3: ASSLDNQPQH

V: TRBV23-1
CDR3: ASPLTTPNSNQPQH

V: TRBV29-1
CDR3: SATGTATNYGYT

V: TRBV20-1
CDR3: SARAGGRVGNSPLH

V: TRBV29-1
CDR3: SVEDTGGTDTQY

V: TRBV20-1
CDR3: SASSAGEQY

V: TRBV5-1
CDR3: ASSFTGDGKEQF

V: TRBV6-6
CDR3: ASSYSYGNTGELF

V: TRBV18
CDR3: ASSSLYEQF

V: TRBV4-1
CDR3: ASSQPPGQAGTDTQY

V: TRBV7-6
CDR3: ASSLAAGLAGSSGELF